What follows are 15 T cell receptor delta chains derived from one specimen sequenced in a study of gamma-delta chains in newborns, infants, children. TCRdb re-processed the reads via CATT. This table has roughly 11,000 delta-chain clones, approximately 9.7% appearing once. Specimen: blood. These receptors came from a child who was a newborn, infant or young child, either healthy, febrile or measles-vaccinated (not recorded which).

V and J are TRDV2 and TRDJ1, with a tentative D call TRDD3 (6 bases). Deletions cut 1 base from V and 4 bases from J, with 18 bases between. The CDR3 is made up of 16 amino acids. The germline gives CDR1 GEAIGNYY, CDR2 EKD. The DNA of the CDR3 is TGTGCCTGTGACACGGTAGGGGGAGTGTACATCGATAAACTCATCTTT. Translated, it gives CACDTVGGVYIDKLIF.

The table lists this clone with a few counts. The chain combines TRDV1 with TRDJ1; D is ambiguous. In germline, CDR1 is TSWWSYY, CDR2 QGS. V shed 6 bases and J shed 3 bases, with 17 bases lying between them. The CDR3 is 15 residues long. The DNA for the CDR3 is TGTGCTCTTGGCCACCCTTGGCAACCTCCCGATAAACTCATCTTT. Its protein is CALGHPWQPPDKLIF.

The J gene is TRDJ1, the V gene TRDV2; D is unclear. CDR1 is GEAIGNYY, CDR2 EKD, per germline. Trimming shortened V by 1 base and J by 3 bases, and 11 bases separated the two germline ends. CDR3 length: 14 residues. This CDR3 is CACDTVLAADKLIF. CDR3 coding DNA: TGTGCCTGTGACACTGTATTAGCCGCCGATAAACTCATCTTT.

This rearrangement joins TRDV2 to TRDJ1; TRDD3 agrees at 10 bases. From germline, CDR1 is GEAIGNYY and CDR2 EKD. J was trimmed by 5 bases and V by 1 base; bases with no gene match: 15. The CDR3 length is 18 residues. CDR3 nucleotide sequence: TGTGCCTGTGACACGGTCGAGAGGGGGATACGCGTCGCGGATAAACTCATCTTT. This codes for CACDTVERGIRVADKLIF.

The chain couples TRDV2 to TRDJ1; 10 bases match TRDD3. CDR3 length equals 17 residues. V lost 3 bases, J lost 6 bases, and 15 bases stayed unmatched. Germline V CDR1 and CDR2: GEAIGNYY, EKD. The CDR3 is CACDPLGNTGGSYKLIF. CDR3 DNA sequence: TGTGCCTGTGACCCATTGGGGAATACTGGGGGATCCTATAAACTCATCTTT.

This clone was observed a handful of times. The germline gene is not matched at one end of the junction; a read error may be the cause. The chain joins TRDV2 to TRDJ1; maybe TRDD3 (6 bases). Germline CDR1 GEAIGNYY, CDR2 EKD. CDR3 size: 14 residues. The CDR3 nucleotides read TGTGCCTATGACACGATACTGGGAATGGATAAACTCATCTTT. Its translation: CAYDTILGMDKLIF.

There are a few counts of this clone. The chain combines TRDV2 with TRDJ3, with 13 positions matching TRDD3. Losses at the gene ends were 0 bases for V and 0 bases for J; bases not matched to a gene: 7. The CDR3 has 21 amino acids. Germline CDR1 is GEAIGNYY and CDR2 is EKD. CDR3 in amino acids: CACDTIYWGIRSSWDTRQMFF. CDR3 nucleotides: TGTGCCTGTGACACCATTTACTGGGGGATACGCAGCTCCTGGGACACCCGACAGATGTTTTTC.

This clone was recorded a few times. This chain connects TRDV2 to TRDJ1, with 11 nucleotides matching TRDD3. CDR1 is GEAIGNYY and CDR2 is EKD in the germline V gene. The CDR3 is 20 residues long. Unmatched junction bases numbered 17, after V lost 0 bases and J lost 3 bases. The CDR3 nucleotides read TGTGCCTGTGACACCGTCTCACCACGAATACTGGGGGATAGTTCCGATAAACTCATCTTT. As protein: CACDTVSPRILGDSSDKLIF.

The chain uses TRDV2 and TRDJ2, with 10 bases matching TRDD3. CDR1 GEAIGNYY and CDR2 EKD come from the germline V gene. The CDR3 is 17 amino acids. J gave up 0 bases and V 2 bases, and 5 bases lay outside the gene matches. CDR3 region: CACDKLGDATLTAQLFF. The CDR3 DNA follows: TGTGCCTGTGACAAACTGGGGGATGCCACTTTGACAGCACAACTCTTCTTT.

The rearrangement joins TRDV2 to TRDJ1; TRDD3 aligns across 11 bases. Per germline, CDR1 GEAIGNYY and CDR2 EKD. The V and J ends lost 2 bases and 6 bases, in that order; junction bases with no gene match: 4. CDR3 length equals 14 residues. DNA of the CDR3: TGTGCCTGTGACAAGCTGGGGGATACCCATAAACTCATCTTT. Encoded protein: CACDKLGDTHKLIF.

V and J are TRDV2 and TRDJ2, with 12 bases aligning to TRDD3. V shed 1 base, J shed 2 bases, and the junction held 7 bases outside the gene matches. The germline gives CDR1 GEAIGNYY, CDR2 EKD. The CDR3 extends over 18 amino acids. Here the CDR3 DNA reads TGTGCCTGTGACACATTACTGGGGGATACCATCTTGACAGCACAACTCTTCTTT. It translates to CACDTLLGDTILTAQLFF.

The V gene is TRDV2, the J gene TRDJ1; 7 nucleotides line up with TRDD3. The CDR3 has 18 residues. Germline V CDR1 and CDR2: GEAIGNYY, EKD. Trimming took 0 bases from V and 0 from J; bases not matched to a gene: 12. The CDR3 loop reads CACDTGNRGMRYTDKLIF. The CDR3 DNA sequence: TGTGCCTGTGACACCGGGAACAGGGGGATGCGTTACACCGATAAACTCATCTTT.

The gene calls are TRDV2 and TRDJ1, with 11 bases identical to TRDD3. TCRdb offers no J gene call, so here the DNA was matched to germline to obtain one. This CDR3 has 17 residues. The V gene end was trimmed by 0 bases and the J gene end by 3 bases; junction bases not matched to a gene: 8. CDR1 is GEAIGNYY and CDR2 is EKD in the germline V gene. In DNA form, the CDR3 reads TGTGCCTGTGACACCCTACTGGGGGATATACGCGCCGATAAACTCATCTTT. Translated: CACDTLLGDIRADKLIF.

This clone was seen more than once but under ten times. This chain's CDR3 is CACDPVGGYTDKLIF. The DNA for the CDR3 is TGTGCCTGTGACCCCGTGGGGGGCTACACCGATAAACTCATCTTT. This chain connects TRDV2 to TRDJ1; TRDD3 might be the D (6 bases). The CDR3 sequence is 15 residues long. Germline lookup yields CDR1 GEAIGNYY and CDR2 EKD. Trimming pared 3 bases from V and 0 bases from J, leaving 13 bases between.

This clone has just a few counts. V and J are TRDV1 and TRDJ1; TRDD3 matches at 13 bases. Germline CDR1 TSWWSYY, CDR2 QGS. J was trimmed by 0 bases and V by 2 bases; bases with no gene match: 15. This CDR3 comprises 21 residues. Here the CDR3 reads CALGEKFNPHWGIRDTDKLIF. In DNA form, the CDR3 reads TGTGCTCTTGGGGAAAAATTTAACCCCCACTGGGGGATACGAGACACCGATAAACTCATCTTT.